The text below deals with one T cell receptor (beta chain). Its recognized antigen is unknown. Base-call qualities are not available, and no considerably larger clone is one nucleotide away. Instrument used: Illumina HiSeq 1500. Starting from the raw public reads, TCRdb applied fastp trimming at Q25, assembled clones with MiXCR and retained in-frame beta chains. Rows are combined by CDR3 protein, so each entry shows the most common genes and DNA. The sample contains 200,000 to 250,000 distinct CDR3 sequences, less than 50% of them found a single time. Of the sample, approximately 60% falls within the top ten clones. The intended sense of this specimen's treatment or condition label: in vitro stimulation with specific CMV peptide epitopes to enrich CMV-specific T cells. This record comes from a study of T cell repertoires in cytomegalovirus infection (dated by TCRdb to about 2019). In terms of the full investigation: The peptide stimulations were aimed at well-studied HLA-B-restricted epitopes as well as recently identified HLA-C-restricted CMV epitopes, whose presentation resists viral immunomodulation. Donor HLA type was relevant to the analysis, as public TCR beta signatures indicated carriage of CMV infection together with the matching HLA type. Study-wide findings and limitations: In the ex vivo response, HLA-C-restricted CMV-specific TCR beta clonotypes were dominant, and in two of eight donors the single most frequent clonotype came from this HLA-C-restricted group. In both this cohort and an independent cohort of 350 to 400 donors, the cumulative frequency of public TCR beta family members distinguished carriers of CMV infection plus the relevant HLA type.

Trimmed from V: 5 bases; trimmed from J: 4 bases; junction bases lacking a gene match: 12. Reading from cysteine to phenylalanine, the CDR3 counts 16 amino acids. The read is trimmed to its CDR3 DNA, 48 bases read in frame from base 1. The input for sequencing was CD8+ T cells from cultured PBMCs, taken from culture after CMV antigen stimulation. The chain links TRBV12-3 or TRBV12-4 with TRBJ1-1; 8 bases in the middle match TRBD1. This TCR was recovered from a human donor in good health (CMV status not recorded). Some clones in this sample may be carry-over from other donors' samples. The CDR3 has the sequence CASSPSFRGRSTEAFF. The nucleotides read TGTGCCAGCAGTCCTAGCTTCAGGGGGCGAAGCACTGAAGCTTTCTTT.